Shown below are 18 T cell receptor beta chains from a single sample sequenced in a study of blood T cell repertoires in COVID-19. Only in-frame clones appear in the TCRdb table, and some are missing; sequencing was by immunoSEQ multiplex PCR. This table has under 250,000 clones, 70% to 90% appearing once. The specimen sequenced was peripheral blood. The receptors derive from a man younger than 35 with active or convalescent COVID-19.

The chain carries TRBV5-6 and TRBJ2-3, with D hard to call. From germline, CDR1 is SGHDT and CDR2 YYEEEE. Trimming pared 6 bases from V and 1 base from J, leaving 18 bases between. The CDR3 spans 16 residues. For the CDR3, the DNA is TGTGCCAGCAACCATATAGGAGACCAAGGCACAGATACGCAGTATTTT. Translating it yields CASNHIGDQGTDTQYF.

The J gene is TRBJ2-7, the V gene TRBV4-1; 9 nucleotides align to TRBD1. Trimming at V came to 1 base and at J to 3 bases, leaving 4 bases not matched to a gene. The germline gives CDR1 MGHRA, CDR2 YSYEKL. The CDR3 covers 15 residues. The DNA for the CDR3 is TGCGCCAGCAGCCAAGGGACAGGGGTTGTCTACGAGCAGTACTTC. Its translation is CASSQGTGVVYEQYF.

The CDR3 spells CASNRGQVMRNTEAFF. The DNA for the CDR3 is TGCGCCAGCAATAGGGGACAGGTCATGAGGAACACTGAAGCTTTCTTT. The genes are TRBV10-2 and TRBJ1-1, with TRBD1 matching 8 bases. V lost 7 bases to trimming and J lost 1 base; unmatched junction nucleotides: 11. Germline V gene sequence: CDR1 WSHSY, CDR2 SAAADI. The CDR3 is made up of 16 amino acids.

CDR3 DNA: TGCGCCAGCAGCTATGGGACTGACTACACCCGGGAGACCCAGTACTTC. This codes for CASSYGTDYTRETQYF. The V gene is TRBV5-1, the J gene TRBJ2-5; D possibly corresponds to TRBD2 (6 bases). V was clipped by 3 bases and J by 5 bases, with 20 bases between them. The CDR3 is made up of 16 amino acids. The germline V gene encodes CDR1 SGHRS and CDR2 YFSETQ.

The rearrangement joins TRBV5-6 to TRBJ2-3, with 10 bases identical to TRBD1. Germline CDR1 and CDR2: SGHDT and YYEEEE. The CDR3 sequence is 15 residues long. V lost 4 bases and J lost 4; bases outside the gene matches: 6. As DNA, the CDR3 is TGTGCCAGCAGCCCGGGGACAGGGGAGGCAGATACGCAGTATTTT. Translation gives CASSPGTGEADTQYF.

The count of this clone is one. The chain joins TRBV4-3 to TRBJ2-1; D may be TRBD1 (6 bases). This CDR3 contains 16 residues. Germline CDR1 reads LGHNA; CDR2 reads YSLEER. Between the trimmed V and J ends, which lost 0 bases and 6 bases, there was a span of 15 bases. The CDR3, as DNA: TGCGCCAGCAGCCAAGATACACAGGGTCGGGGCAATGAGCAGTTCTTC. This codes for CASSQDTQGRGNEQFF.

This clone has just one count. Other DNA sequences within the sample encode an identical CDR3. This rearrangement joins TRBV18 to TRBJ1-2; possibly TRBD1 for D (5 bases). V was shortened by 0 bases and J by 3 bases, with 5 bases between the two germline ends. Germline assignment: CDR1 KGHSH and CDR2 LQKENI. CDR3 length: 13 amino acids. The CDR3 loop is CASSPPGDYGYTF. As DNA, the CDR3 is TGTGCCAGCTCACCACCAGGGGACTATGGCTACACCTTC.

This chain joins TRBV19 and TRBJ1-5, with TRBD1 matching over 11 bases. The CDR3 has 15 residues. J lost 6 bases, V lost 6 bases, and 7 bases had no gene match. Germline V gene sequence: CDR1 LNHDA, CDR2 SQIVND (reference sequence). The DNA of the CDR3 is TGTGCCAGTAGCACCGGGACAGGGGGAGGTCAGCCCCAGCATTTT. Protein product: CASSTGTGGGQPQHF.

The V call is TRBV12-2, the J call TRBJ2-5; the D call in the table, TRBD2, was not verified against the DNA. TRBV12-2 is classified as a pseudogene. The CDR3 is made up of 17 amino acids. The CDR3 DNA sequence: TGTGCAAGTCGCTTACGCGAAAAGCGGGTCCCACAAGAGACCCAGTACTTC. Encoded protein: CASRLREKRVPQETQYF.

V is TRBV4-3 and J is TRBJ1-2; D not resolved. Germline CDR1 and CDR2: LGHNA and YSLEER. The V and J ends lost 0 bases and 2 bases respectively, with 10 bases between them. This CDR3 region has 15 residues. The CDR3 nucleotides read TGCGCCAGCAGCCAAGATCGAGGGTTAAACTATGGCTACACCTTC. Translation: CASSQDRGLNYGYTF.

The gene calls are TRBV4-3 and TRBJ1-2; D is possibly TRBD1 (5 bases). V lost 1 base, J lost 4 bases, and 10 bases lay in between. Germline V gene sequence: CDR1 LGHNA, CDR2 YSLEER. This CDR3 comprises 14 residues. CDR3 coding DNA: TGCGCCAGCAGCCAAGGCGGGGGAGGCTATGGCTACACCTTC. Translated: CASSQGGGGYGYTF.

The chain uses TRBV11-2 and TRBJ2-7; unclear D gene. The CDR3 consists of 12 residues. With 0 bases removed from V and 4 bases from J, the gap between germline ends came to 4 bases. Per germline, CDR1 SGHAT and CDR2 FQNNGV. The CDR3 nucleotides read TGTGCCAGCAGCTTAGAGCAGTACGAGCAGTACTTC. The encoded protein is CASSLEQYEQYF.

The chain recombines TRBV15 with TRBJ2-3; 8 bases line up with TRBD1. V shed 5 bases, J shed 1 base, and the junction held 8 bases outside the gene matches. CDR3 length equals 16 residues. Germline assignment: CDR1 LNHNV and CDR2 YYDKDF (reference sequence). CDR3 bases: TGTGCCACCAGCCGTACACCGGGACAGGGCACAGATACGCAGTATTTT. Protein product: CATSRTPGQGTDTQYF.

This clone occurred once. The gene calls are TRBV4-1 and TRBJ2-7; weak D call: TRBD2 (6 bases). The germline gives CDR1 MGHRA, CDR2 YSYEKL. This CDR3 spans 17 amino acids. The germline V and J ends were trimmed by 0 bases and 4 bases, with 19 bases remaining between them. DNA for the CDR3: TGCGCCAGCAGCCAAGACCAGGGACTGCTGCTGGGGTACGAGCAGTACTTC. This codes for CASSQDQGLLLGYEQYF.

This chain connects TRBV5-1 to TRBJ2-3; unclear D gene. CDR1 is SGHRS, CDR2 YFSETQ, per germline. Deletions cut 0 bases from V and 3 bases from J, with 8 bases between. CDR3 size: 14 residues. This chain's CDR3 is CASSLGPYTDTQYF. The CDR3 DNA reads TGCGCCAGCAGCTTGGGGCCTTATACAGATACGCAGTATTTT.

This clone was found once. The J gene is TRBJ1-2, the V gene TRBV10-2, with D perhaps matching TRBD1 (5 bases). This CDR3 region has 15 residues. Germline lookup yields CDR1 WSHSY and CDR2 SAAADI. Trimming removed 2 bases from V and 1 base from J, with 11 bases in between. Here the CDR3 reads CASSEGGGFNYGYTF. Written as DNA, the CDR3 is TGCGCCAGCAGTGAGGGGGGAGGGTTTAACTATGGCTACACCTTC.

With respect to this clone: At the DNA level, this CDR3 is encoded by other sequences in the same sample as well. This chain links TRBV30 with TRBJ1-3; D might be TRBD1 (5 bases). The CDR3 extends over 12 amino acids. Germline CDR1 is GTSNPN and CDR2 is SVGIG (reference sequence). V was trimmed by 2 bases and J by 4 bases, leaving 6 bases between them. CDR3 in DNA: TGTGCCTGGAGTCGGGGGGGAAACACCATATATTTT. Its translation: CAWSRGGNTIYF.

The chain couples TRBV19 to TRBJ2-6; weak D call: TRBD2 (6 bases). Germline CDR1 reads LNHDA; CDR2 reads SQIVND (reference sequence). The germline V and J ends were trimmed by 5 bases and 2 bases, with 19 bases remaining between them. This CDR3 is 18 amino acids long. The chain's CDR3 is CASSHYQGGIPGANVLTF. In nucleotides, the CDR3 is TGTGCCAGTAGTCACTATCAGGGAGGCATCCCTGGGGCCAACGTCCTGACTTTC.